This TCR beta chain comes out of a study of T-cell reconstitution after alpha-beta-depleted transplantation in children. This clonotype has ten or more counts. The CDR3 runs 12 residues. The V segment lost 5 bases and the J segment 9 bases; nucleotides outside the gene matches: 5. The V gene's germline CDR1 is DFQATT and CDR2 SNEGSKA (reference sequence). The authors prepared the TCRbeta library with unique molecular identifiers. TCRdb redid the calling of the PCR reads with MiXCR, one entry per CDR3 protein. The sample records around 78,000 distinct CDR3 sequences, around 6.6% being singletons. Source: PBMCs from the stem cell graft donor, taken from the stem cell graft. This chain connects TRBV20-1 to TRBJ2-1, with 9 bases lining up with TRBD1. The sequence was collected from a human donor who donated a stem cell graft to a child with acute lymphoblastic leukemia. DNA for the CDR3: TGCAGTGCTTCGCGGGACAGGGCTGAGCAGTTCTTC. Translating gives CSASRDRAEQFF.